Detailed here is one T cell receptor beta chain. This entry belongs to a study of control samples from healthy donors and cancer patients. Profiled with immunoSEQ multiplex PCR; TCRdb holds only in-frame clones, not every one. Of about 150,000 clones listed, roughly 93% were seen once; the top ten hold more than 4.5%. The CDR3 consists of 15 residues. With 0 bases removed from V and 0 bases from J, the gap between germline ends came to 7 bases. Germline V gene lookup returns CDR1 SGHRS and CDR2 YFSETQ. The rearrangement joins TRBV5-1 to TRBJ2-1; no clear D gene. This receptor was identified in a man aged 18 to 29 in good health. Sequencing was performed on blood. The CDR3 nucleotides are TGCGCCAGCAGCTTGGAGGTGGGCTCCTACAATGAGCAGTTCTTC. Translating gives CASSLEVGSYNEQFF.